The 24 T cell receptor beta chains reported below all come from one sample, sequenced in a study of PD-L1 blockade in urothelial cancer. Generated by immunoSEQ multiplex PCR, the TCRdb table keeps only in-frame clones and is missing some. The table records fewer than 45,000 clones, about 88% of them present only once. The time point denotes: pretreatment peripheral blood. This specimen consisted of PBMCs, obtained around atezolizumab (anti-PD-L1) treatment. Receptors originate from a donor at least 40 years old with urothelial cancer.

This sequence joins TRBV4-3 and TRBJ1-5; a weak D match, TRBD1 (5 bases). The CDR3 totals 15 residues. Germline-derived CDR1 and CDR2 are LGHNA and YSLEER. Trimming stripped 0 bases from V and 6 bases from J, with 12 bases between. This chain's CDR3 is CASSQEFQGGQPQHF. The CDR3 DNA sequence: TGCGCCAGCAGCCAAGAATTCCAGGGCGGTCAGCCCCAGCATTTT.

This chain links TRBV7-2 with TRBJ2-5; TRBD2 matches 13 bases. This CDR3 is 16 amino acids long. Trimming at V came to 1 base and at J to 5 bases, leaving 4 bases not matched to a gene. Germline CDR1 reads SGHTA; CDR2 reads FQGNSA. CDR3 DNA: TGTGCCAGCAGCTTAGGGGCGACTAGCGGGGGGGAGACCCAGTACTTC. Its translation: CASSLGATSGGETQYF.

The chain is built from TRBV18 and TRBJ1-2; possible D gene TRBD1, 6 bases. Germline assignment: CDR1 KGHSH and CDR2 LQKENI. The ends were cut back, 2 bases at V and 2 bases at J, with 15 bases in the middle. The CDR3 has 16 amino acids. CDR3 residues: CASSPGTGLTNYGYTF. DNA of the CDR3: TGTGCCAGCTCACCAGGCACAGGGCTCACCAACTATGGCTACACCTTC.

This clone was recorded once. This rearrangement joins TRBV14 to TRBJ2-7, with 9 bases fitting TRBD1. Germline assignment: CDR1 SGHDN and CDR2 FVKESK. The CDR3 runs 16 residues. Trimming cost V 4 bases and J 6 bases; bases outside gene matches: 13. CDR3: CASSLLLGDRVSEQYF. The CDR3 DNA is TGTGCCAGCAGCCTTTTGTTGGGGGACAGGGTAAGCGAGCAGTACTTC.

By proportion, this clone is medium-sized (0.01 to 0.1%). This chain connects TRBV4-1 to TRBJ1-2; D gene ambiguous. The V end lost 2 bases, the J end lost 5 bases, and 9 bases lay between the germline ends. From germline, CDR1 is MGHRA and CDR2 YSYEKL. The CDR3 runs to 13 residues. CDR3 protein: CASSQSVQYGYTF. Here the CDR3 DNA reads TGCGCCAGCAGCCAATCGGTACAGTATGGCTACACCTTC.

This chain connects TRBV28 to TRBJ2-7, with TRBD1 identical over 7 bases. The CDR3 is 15 amino acids. CDR1 MDHEN and CDR2 SYDVKM come from the germline V gene. J gave up 2 bases and V 6 bases, and 10 bases lay outside the gene matches. The CDR3: CASRGSGTATYEQYF. CDR3 DNA: TGTGCCAGCAGGGGTTCCGGGACAGCGACCTACGAGCAGTACTTC.

V and J are TRBV6-6 and TRBJ2-7, with no clear D. The CDR3 consists of 14 residues. V was trimmed by 2 bases and J by 3 bases, leaving 11 bases between them. CDR1 is MNHNY and CDR2 is SVGAGI in the germline V gene (reference sequence). The CDR3 DNA reads as TGTGCCAGCAGTTACCCCCAGGTGGACTACGAGCAGTACTTC. The encoded protein is CASSYPQVDYEQYF.

The rearrangement joins TRBV6-1 to TRBJ2-7, with 8 positions matching TRBD2. The germline gives CDR1 MNHNS, CDR2 SASEGT. This CDR3 contains 13 residues. Trimming removed 6 bases from V and 1 base from J; junction bases left unmatched: 2. The CDR3 protein is CASSTSGSYEQYF. CDR3 in DNA: TGTGCCAGCAGCACTAGCGGATCCTACGAGCAGTACTTC.

The genes are TRBV11-2 and TRBJ1-3, with D perhaps matching TRBD1 (5 bases). CDR3 length equals 15 residues. CDR1 is SGHAT, CDR2 FQNNGV, per germline. V was clipped by 1 base and J by 3 bases, with 10 bases between them. CDR3 amino acids: CASSLAGTFGNTIYF. The CDR3 DNA reads TGTGCCAGCAGCTTAGCGGGGACTTTTGGAAACACCATATATTTT.

V gene TRBV18 combines with J gene TRBJ1-1; D perhaps matches TRBD1 (6 bases). The germline V gene encodes CDR1 KGHSH and CDR2 LQKENI. The CDR3 has 13 amino acids. The ends were cut back, 2 bases at V and 7 bases at J, with 11 bases in the middle. Here the CDR3 reads CASSPGQTSEAFF. In nucleotides, the CDR3 is TGTGCCAGCTCACCAGGACAGACGAGTGAAGCTTTCTTT.

The chain has TRBV7-2 and TRBJ2-5; D remains unclear. From germline, CDR1 is SGHTA and CDR2 FQGNSA. The length of the CDR3 is 13 residues. The V and J ends lost 6 bases and 7 bases respectively, with 15 bases between them. CDR3 nucleotide sequence: TGTGCCAGCAGTCAGACTCCCCTAGGGACCCAGTACTTC. Translated, it gives CASSQTPLGTQYF.

V is TRBV18 and J is TRBJ2-5, with 7 nucleotides matching TRBD1. The CDR3 sequence is 14 residues long. Trimming at V came to 6 bases and at J to 1 base, leaving 5 bases not matched to a gene. Germline V CDR1 and CDR2: KGHSH, LQKENI. The CDR3 DNA reads TGTGCCAGCTCCCAACAGGGGTCCCAAGAGACCCAGTACTTC. It is translated as CASSQQGSQETQYF.

The chain has TRBV6-6 and TRBJ2-7; 11 positions agree with TRBD1. CDR1 MNHNY and CDR2 SVGAGI come from the germline V gene (reference sequence). CDR3 length: 15 amino acids. V lost 5 bases and J lost 4; bases outside the gene matches: 7. CDR3 in amino acids: CASSPSRDRGYEQYF. CDR3 DNA: TGTGCCAGCAGTCCCTCTAGGGACAGGGGGTACGAGCAGTACTTC.

The chain carries TRBV4-3 and TRBJ2-2; D is perhaps TRBD2 (6 bases). The germline V gene has CDR1 LGHNA and CDR2 YSLEER. Trimming removed 3 bases from V and 4 bases from J, with 9 bases in between. The CDR3 runs to 14 residues. CDR3 coding DNA: TGCGCCAGCAGCCAGGGACTTCCCACCGGGGAGCTGTTTTTT. Amino acid sequence: CASSQGLPTGELFF.

The chain is built from TRBV6-5 and TRBJ2-1, with TRBD2 matching over 11 bases. The junction had 0 bases not matched to a gene; V was cut back by 0 bases and J by 5 bases. The germline gives CDR1 MNHEY, CDR2 SVGAGI. The CDR3 covers 15 residues. DNA for the CDR3: TGTGCCAGCAGTTACTCGACTAGCGGGGACAATGAGCAGTTCTTC. This codes for CASSYSTSGDNEQFF.

This clone has just one count. CDR3 sequence reads: CASSRQTYRVYSNQPQHF. The CDR3 bases are TGTGCCAGCAGCCGGCAGACATACAGGGTATATAGCAATCAGCCCCAGCATTTT. This chain joins TRBV11-2 and TRBJ1-5; D is possibly TRBD1 (6 bases). Trimming removed 5 bases from V and 0 bases from J, with 20 bases in between. Germline V gene sequence: CDR1 SGHAT, CDR2 FQNNGV. CDR3 length: 18 residues.

The rearrangement links TRBV5-6 to TRBJ1-2; tentative D call: TRBD1 (5 bases). The CDR3 is 13 residues long. CDR1 is SGHDT and CDR2 is YYEEEE in the germline V gene. V was clipped by 0 bases and J by 8 bases, with 11 bases between them. CDR3 protein: CASSLARVAGYTF. The CDR3 bases are TGTGCCAGCAGCTTGGCCAGGGTGGCCGGCTACACCTTC. Drawing the rest from reference TRBV5-6 and TRBJ1-2, the complete variable domain is DAGVTQSPTHLIKTRGQQVTLRCSPKSGHDTVSWYQQALGQGPQFIFQYYEEEERQRGNFPDRFSGHQFPNYSSELNVNALLLGDSALYLCASSLARVAGYTFGSGTRLTVV.

This clone came up a few times. CDR3: CASSQAGASYEQYF. The CDR3 DNA is TGTGCCAGCAGTCAGGCAGGGGCCTCCTACGAGCAGTACTTC. This chain connects TRBV27 to TRBJ2-7; TRBD1 is a possible D gene (6 bases). V was shortened by 5 bases and J by 0 bases, with 11 bases between the two germline ends. The CDR3 runs 14 residues. In germline, CDR1 is MNHEY, CDR2 SMNVEV (reference sequence).

The V and J genes are TRBV7-2 and TRBJ1-3; 7 bases are a match to TRBD1. This CDR3 is 13 amino acids long. V gave up 4 bases and J gave up 7 bases; unmatched junction bases: 4. CDR1 is SGHTA and CDR2 is FQGNSA in the germline V gene. The CDR3 reads CASSSQGRNTIYF. The DNA of the CDR3 is TGTGCCAGCAGCTCACAGGGGCGCAACACCATATATTTT. The entire variable domain, with the rest obtained from reference TRBV7-2 and TRBJ1-3, is as follows: GAGVSQSPSNKVTEKGKDVELRCDPISGHTALYWYRQSLGQGLEFLIYFQGNSAPDKSGLPSDRFSAERTGGSVSTLTIQRTQQEDSAVYLCASSSQGRNTIYFGEGSWLTVV.

V is TRBV7-2 and J is TRBJ1-5; D might be TRBD1 (5 bases). CDR3 size: 14 residues. Trimming took 4 bases from V and 7 from J, leaving 14 bases between them. CDR1 SGHTA and CDR2 FQGNSA come from the germline V gene. CDR3: CASSWRGGGQPQHF. CDR3 sequence (DNA): TGTGCCAGCAGCTGGCGGGGGGGAGGGCAGCCCCAGCATTTT.

The CDR3 is CASSLGAGSGELFF. The CDR3 bases are TGCGCCAGCAGCTTGGGGGCAGGGTCCGGGGAGCTGTTTTTT. This chain links TRBV5-1 with TRBJ2-2; a weak D match, TRBD1 (5 bases). V was trimmed by 0 bases and J by 6 bases, leaving 9 bases between them. The CDR3 is made up of 14 amino acids. Germline CDR1 SGHRS, CDR2 YFSETQ.

The chain employs TRBV9 and TRBJ2-2; weak D call: TRBD2 (7 bases). The CDR3 has 16 residues. V lost 0 bases to trimming and J lost 2 bases, with 11 bases between them. Per the germline V gene, CDR1 is SGDLS and CDR2 is YYNGEE. CDR3 amino acids: CASSVGGGANTGELFF. The CDR3 DNA sequence: TGTGCCAGCAGCGTAGGGGGGGGCGCAAACACCGGGGAGCTGTTTTTT.

The chain employs TRBV6-5 and TRBJ2-7; 7 nucleotides match TRBD2. The CDR3 extends over 14 amino acids. Trimming at V came to 4 bases and at J to 4 bases, leaving 7 bases not matched to a gene. Germline V gives CDR1 MNHEY, CDR2 SVGAGI. Written as DNA, the CDR3 is TGTGCCAGCAGTTCGGGGTGGGGGGGGTACGAGCAGTACTTC. Protein product: CASSSGWGGYEQYF.

CDR3 in amino acids: CASRRTGSLPNTEAFF. In DNA form, the CDR3 reads TGTGCCAGTAGACGGACAGGGTCACTCCCGAACACTGAAGCTTTCTTT. This rearrangement joins TRBV19 to TRBJ1-1; 8 nucleotides match TRBD1. CDR1 is LNHDA and CDR2 is SQIVND in the germline V gene (reference sequence). There are 16 residues in the CDR3. The trim removed 6 bases at V and 1 base at J, leaving 10 bases unmatched. Drawing the rest from reference TRBV19 and TRBJ1-1, the complete variable domain is DGGITQSPKYLFRKEGQNVTLSCEQNLNHDAMYWYRQDPGQGLRLIYYSQIVNDFQKGDIAEGYSVSREKKESFPLTVTSAQKNPTAFYLCASRRTGSLPNTEAFFGQGTRLTVV.